This T cell receptor (beta chain) emerged from a study of blood T cell repertoires in COVID-19. Study in general: The study drew acute and convalescent COVID-19 samples from the United States, Italy and Spain. Sources were T cells, B-cell-depleted T cells, or PBMCs; the material itself was cDNA or gDNA.

Authors' processing steps: Amplified reference gene primers provided the basis for estimating nucleated cell counts. Sequencing used immunoSEQ multiplex PCR; TCRdb keeps in-frame clones, though not all of them. V and J calls and clone size are as listed in that table; D and trimming were resolved from the DNA. This table has 200,000 to 250,000 clones, around 83% appearing once. This CDR3 contains 16 residues. From germline, CDR1 is SGHTA and CDR2 FQGNSA. Trimming removed 5 bases from V and 0 bases from J, with 11 bases in between. The source is a woman aged 50 to 60 with acute or convalescent COVID-19. The genes are TRBV7-2 and TRBJ2-6; weak D call: TRBD1 (5 bases). Sequencing was done on a sample of peripheral blood. CDR3 amino acids: CASSKQVASGANVLTF. CDR3 in DNA: TGTGCCAGCAGCAAACAGGTAGCCTCTGGGGCCAACGTCCTGACTTTC. The full variable domain, completed using reference TRBV7-2 and TRBJ2-6, is GAGVSQSPSNKVTEKGKDVELRCDPISGHTALYWYRQSLGQGLEFLIYFQGNSAPDKSGLPSDRFSAERTGGSVSTLTIQRTQQEDSAVYLCASSKQVASGANVLTFGAGSRLTVL.